The 19 T cell receptor beta chains below come from one sample, sequenced in a study of blood T cell repertoires in COVID-19. This table comes from immunoSEQ multiplex PCR, and its TCRdb copy is limited to in-frame clones, with some not included. The repertoire includes around 150,000 clones, 65% to 85% of them detected once, and around 5.1% sits in the top ten. The sequencing sample was made of PBMCs or T cells enriched from blood (not recorded which). The receptors come from a man between 65 and 85 years old who had been exposed to COVID-19.

The V and J genes are TRBV18 and TRBJ2-3, with D perhaps TRBD1 (6 bases). CDR1 is KGHSH, CDR2 LQKENI, per germline. The CDR3 loop spans 15 amino acids. Trimming removed 2 bases at V and 2 bases at J, with 11 bases between. For the CDR3, the DNA is TGTGCCAGCTCACCAAACAGGGAGACCACAGATACGCAGTATTTT. Amino acid sequence: CASSPNRETTDTQYF.

V usage is TRBV5-1 and J usage is TRBJ2-5; 9 nucleotides align to TRBD1. This CDR3 has 14 residues. Germline assignment: CDR1 SGHRS and CDR2 YFSETQ. J gave up 1 base and V 4 bases, and 2 bases lay outside the gene matches. The CDR3 loop reads CASSPGQGQETQYF. The CDR3 bases are TGCGCCAGCAGCCCGGGACAGGGCCAAGAGACCCAGTACTTC.

This chain joins TRBV4-3 and TRBJ2-4; 8 bases are shared with TRBD2. The CDR3 contains 16 residues. V dropped 0 bases and J dropped 8; count of bases not matched to a gene: 9. Germline lookup yields CDR1 LGHNA and CDR2 YSLEER. The CDR3 bases are TGCGCCAGCAGCCAAGATTCGGCGGGCGGGGGGTACATTCAGTACTTC. Its protein product is CASSQDSAGGGYIQYF.

V gene TRBV18 combines with J gene TRBJ2-1; perhaps TRBD2 as D (6 bases). The CDR3 covers 17 residues. The V end was cut by 3 bases, the J end by 1 base, with 16 bases between. The germline V gene has CDR1 KGHSH and CDR2 LQKENI. As DNA, the CDR3 is TGTGCCAGCTCACCGGGGGGAGTCGATCCTTCCTACAATGAGCAGTTCTTC. Encoded protein: CASSPGGVDPSYNEQFF.

The chain uses TRBV5-4 and TRBJ2-5; D is possibly TRBD2 (7 bases). The CDR3 extends over 16 amino acids. Germline V lookup: CDR1 SGHNT, CDR2 YYREEE (reference sequence). V was cut by 4 bases and J by 1 base, with 17 bases left in between. The CDR3 DNA reads TGTGCCAGCAGCGGGGGGGCCAGGGAACCCCAAGAGACCCAGTACTTC. Its protein is CASSGGAREPQETQYF.

In its sample, this clone was seen once. The chain employs TRBV4-3 and TRBJ2-3, with TRBD1 matching 8 bases. The CDR3 has 16 amino acids. V lost 4 bases to trimming and J lost 4 bases; unmatched junction nucleotides: 10. The germline CDR1 and CDR2 sequences are LGHNA and YSLEER. The CDR3 nucleotides read TGCGCCAGCAGCCTACGGGGACAGGCTGTGGCAGATACGCAGTATTTT. Residues: CASSLRGQAVADTQYF.

This clone was observed a handful of times. The chain links TRBV18 to TRBJ1-2, with D possibly TRBD1 on 5 matching bases. The CDR3 contains 16 residues. Germline loops: CDR1 KGHSH, CDR2 LQKENI. V was trimmed by 2 bases and J by 2 bases, leaving 15 bases between them. The CDR3, as DNA: TGTGCCAGCTCACCATCTGGACAAGGTGGAAACTATGGCTACACCTTC. It yields the protein CASSPSGQGGNYGYTF.

This chain links TRBV19 with TRBJ2-1; possible D gene TRBD2, 5 bases. Germline assignment: CDR1 LNHDA and CDR2 SQIVND (reference sequence). V gave up 5 bases and J gave up 7 bases, with 24 bases separating them. This CDR3 spans 17 amino acids. The CDR3 nucleotides read TGTGCCAGTAGTTCTTCAGAGCGGATAGGGTTGTATAATGAGCAGTTCTTC. As protein: CASSSSERIGLYNEQFF. Full variable domain (remainder filled in from reference TRBV19 and TRBJ2-1): DGGITQSPKYLFRKEGQNVTLSCEQNLNHDAMYWYRQDPGQGLRLIYYSQIVNDFQKGDIAEGYSVSREKKESFPLTVTSAQKNPTAFYLCASSSSERIGLYNEQFFGPGTRLTVL.

The chain joins TRBV7-9 to TRBJ1-2; the D is unclear. The germline V gene has CDR1 SEHNR and CDR2 FQNEAQ (reference sequence). V lost 8 bases and J 0 bases, leaving 7 bases between the germline ends. The CDR3 has 12 amino acids. In DNA, the CDR3 is TGTGCCAGCGAGACAACTAACTATGGCTACACCTTC. Amino acids: CASETTNYGYTF. The complete variable domain, with remaining parts taken from reference TRBV7-9 and TRBJ1-2, reads DTGVSQNPRHKITKRGQNVTFRCDPISEHNRLYWYRQTLGQGPEFLTYFQNEAQLEKSRLLSDRFSAERPKGSFSTLEIQRTEQGDSAMYLCASETTNYGYTFGSGTRLTVV.

The chain links TRBV10-1 to TRBJ2-1, with 10 bases fitting TRBD2. Looked up from germline, CDR1 is WNHNN and CDR2 is SYGVQD (reference sequence). There are 15 residues in the CDR3. With V trimmed by 5 bases and J by 5 bases, 6 bases remained unmatched. CDR3 sequence (DNA): TGCGCCAGCAGTTCTAGCGGGAGTAGGGACAATGAGCAGTTCTTC. Protein product: CASSSSGSRDNEQFF.

CDR3 sequence: CASSLVGTGAYGYTF. CDR3 nucleotides: TGTGCCAGCAGTTTAGTTGGGACAGGCGCCTATGGCTACACCTTC. The chain employs TRBV6-5 and TRBJ1-2, with 8 bases lining up with TRBD1. The V gene end was trimmed by 4 bases and the J gene end by 4 bases; junction bases not matched to a gene: 8. The CDR3 totals 15 residues. CDR1 and CDR2 from the germline V gene are MNHEY and SVGAGI.

The chain combines TRBV6-5 with TRBJ1-3; TRBD1 agrees at 9 bases. The germline CDR1 and CDR2 sequences are MNHEY and SVGAGI. V gave up 6 bases and J gave up 4 bases; unmatched junction bases: 4. The CDR3 has 14 residues. In DNA form, the CDR3 reads TGTGCCAGCAGCCCGGACAGGGGCGGAAACACCATATATTTT. Its protein is CASSPDRGGNTIYF.

V gene TRBV10-3 combines with J gene TRBJ1-5; D is perhaps TRBD1 (6 bases). V was clipped by 3 bases and J by 0 bases, with 9 bases between them. This CDR3 has 15 residues. Germline CDR1 and CDR2: ENHRY and SYGVKD. CDR3 amino acids: CAISDWTDSNQPQHF. CDR3 DNA: TGTGCCATCAGTGACTGGACAGATAGCAATCAGCCCCAGCATTTT.

The chain has TRBV18 and TRBJ2-3; 14 bases map to TRBD2. CDR3 length equals 15 residues. Germline V gene lookup returns CDR1 KGHSH and CDR2 LQKENI. The J segment lost 8 bases and the V segment lost 6 bases, leaving 7 bases of the junction unmatched. The CDR3 bases are TGTGCCAGCTCTCCGGGACTAGCGGGAGCGGTTACGCAGTATTTT. Translation: CASSPGLAGAVTQYF.

The chain links TRBV7-2 to TRBJ2-7, with TRBD2 matching over 7 bases. The CDR3 is 16 residues long. Germline assignment: CDR1 SGHTA and CDR2 FQGNSA. Losses at the gene ends were 5 bases for V and 1 base for J; bases not matched to a gene: 11. DNA for the CDR3: TGTGCCAGCAGCCCCCAGGTGAGCGGGATATCCTACGAGCAGTACTTC. Translation: CASSPQVSGISYEQYF.

The gene calls are TRBV25-1 and TRBJ2-2; the D gene is possibly TRBD1 (6 bases). The CDR3 extends over 14 amino acids. Trimming took off 7 bases at V and 0 bases at J, with 9 bases between the two ends. From germline, CDR1 is MGHDK and CDR2 SYGVNS. The CDR3 region is CASMQGPNTGELFF. For the CDR3, the DNA is TGTGCCAGCATGCAGGGGCCGAACACCGGGGAGCTGTTTTTT.

V is TRBV5-6 and J is TRBJ1-6; possibly TRBD1 for D (6 bases). V lost 3 bases and J lost 9, with 10 bases in between. The V gene's germline CDR1 is SGHDT and CDR2 YYEEEE. This CDR3 has 13 amino acids. The CDR3: CASSYGQSSPLHF. CDR3 bases: TGTGCCAGCAGCTACGGACAGTCTTCACCCCTCCACTTT.

This chain links TRBV2 with TRBJ2-1; TRBD2 is a possible D gene (5 bases). Germline V gene data show CDR1 as SNHLY and CDR2 as FYNNEI. The CDR3 spans 16 residues. Trimming shortened V by 8 bases and J by 0 bases, and 17 bases separated the two germline ends. CDR3 sequence reads: CASSREGPSSYNEQFF. The CDR3 DNA follows: TGTGCCAGCTCCCGAGAGGGCCCAAGCTCCTACAATGAGCAGTTCTTC.

The chain recombines TRBV7-2 with TRBJ1-1; no clear D. V was pared by 1 base and J by 5 bases, with 11 bases between. CDR1 and CDR2 from the germline V gene are SGHTA and FQGNSA. This CDR3 region has 14 residues. DNA of the CDR3: TGTGCCAGCAGCTTAGAAGGGAGCTGGACTGAAGCTTTCTTT. Its translation is CASSLEGSWTEAFF.